This TCR beta chain was recovered during a study of T cells in Graves' hyperthyroidism and ophthalmopathy (dated by TCRdb to about 2019). Notes on the research overall: Peripheral blood samples were taken at the time of initial diagnosis, prior to any treatment. The study also compared thyroid tissue and blood T-cell repertoires from several Graves' hyperthyroidism patients. The 80 to 100 discovery patients were randomly divided into training and test sets at a 7:3 ratio. Once sampling was done, hyperthyroidism patients were given methimazole at a starting dose of 30 mg daily, whereas ophthalmopathy patients were given high-dose intravenous methylprednisolone. To identify TCR V-J signatures that set the groups apart, the researchers used a discovery cohort of about a hundred patients, made up of roughly 40 with Graves' ophthalmopathy and about 60 with stable Graves' hyperthyroidism. Prospective prediction of ophthalmopathy was tested in an independent validation cohort of 18 to 20 hyperthyroidism patients and 17 patients who later progressed to ophthalmopathy. According to the paper, TCR Vbeta CDR3 sequencing was carried out on approximately 140 peripheral blood samples, which came from some 41 ophthalmopathy, 70 to 80 hyperthyroidism and about 17 progressor patients.

A patient counted as having stable Graves' hyperthyroidism if no progression to ophthalmopathy occurred over 18 months of follow-up. Hyperthyroidism patients were newly diagnosed, with disease duration under 2 months, and aged 18 to 65 years. Exclusion was applied to patients with uncontrolled infections, other autoimmune diseases, pregnancy or lactation. Clinical symptoms, serum thyroxine and TRAb, thyroid ultrasound, and orbital computed tomography formed the basis for the diagnoses. Ficoll-Paque density gradient centrifugation was used to isolate PBMCs from 9.5 to 10 ml of fresh peripheral blood. Total RNA was extracted with Trizol reagent, and quality was checked on an Agilent 2100 Bioanalyzer. This clonotype came up many times. Its antigen remains undetermined. One base away there is no much larger clone; base qualities are not given. Unmatched junction bases come to 7, with V trimmed by 0 bases and J by 0 bases. The CDR3 covers 17 residues, taking in both the cysteine and the phenylalanine. CDR3 DNA is the only sequence kept; it has 51 bases, read in frame from the first base. CDR1 is given as DFQATT and CDR2 as SNEGSKA, both from the germline V gene (reference sequence).

The TCR beta CDR3 regions were amplified from the RNA transcripts. A first-round RT-PCR of the TCR CDR3 used the HTBI primer set with the Qiagen OneStep RT-PCR kit. The libraries were constructed in a second round of multiplex PCR and then size-selected and purified. The libraries were sequenced on an Illumina HiSeq2000 using paired-end 100 bp reads. The authors' pipeline ran thus. SOAPnuke was used to process the raw data, throwing out any read that contained adapters or uncalled bases, had a mean Phred below 15, or lacked an exact constant-primer or identifier match. High-quality paired reads were merged with COPE v1.2.5, and unique nucleotide sequences were defined as clonotypes. Clonotypes were aligned to IMGT TRBV, TRBD and TRBJ reference segments using MiTCR v1.1. Analysis was restricted to V-J combinations with a frequency above 0.0001, which covered roughly 99% of repertoires. The TCS score was defined as the ratio of F50 (clonal expansion) to E x V (chaos), calculated using BLOSUM62-based TCRdist between CDR3 peptides within each V-J. Welch's t-statistics and random forest reduced 514 V-J features to around 14, which were used in a naive Bayes classifier (R e1071). The raw public data were reprocessed by TCRdb itself: fastp quality trimming at Q25, MiXCR clonotype calling, in-frame beta chains only. Each CDR3 protein gets just one entry, which takes the most common genes and DNA from the rows behind it. The V and J calls were determined by TCRdb, not by the authors. The sample yields a few hundred thousand distinct CDR3 sequences; about 13% were counted once. Clones ranked in the top ten supply 5.3% of the sample.

The paper as a whole reports these results and caveats: Sample size was not statistically predetermined, and blinding of investigators to group allocation was not performed. A 13 V-J signature model separated ophthalmopathy from stable hyperthyroidism, with 87.88% sensitivity and 81.08% specificity in cross-validation and 80%/75% in testing. In validation, the model predicted progression to ophthalmopathy with 55% to 71% sensitivity and 72.22% specificity, a median of approximately 6.5 months before onset. Blood samples also contained most of the expanded thyroid clonotypes (frequency above 0.001), which suggests that blood repertoires may reflect thyroid immune responses.

The rearrangement combines TRBV20-1 with TRBJ2-3; 9 of the junction bases match TRBD2. The receptor comes from a woman aged 18-29 years with Graves' hyperthyroidism. The sequenced sample consisted of blood. The DNA is TGCAGTGCTAGAGACAGTAGCGGGAGCACTAGCACAGATACGCAGTATTTT. Translated, it gives CSARDSSGSTSTDTQYF.